The 12 T cell receptor beta chains presented below share a single source sample, sequenced in a study of T cell responses to AZD1222 COVID-19 vaccine. Profiling relied on immunoSEQ multiplex PCR, and the TCRdb table lists in-frame clones only, not all of them. Among around 50,000 clones, 86% were seen once, and the ten largest hold 6% to 7%. The sequencing used peripheral blood, collected 28 days after the second AZD1222 dose. The receptors derive from an adult who received the AZD1222 COVID-19 vaccine.

This clone was observed a handful of times. The J gene is TRBJ2-5, the V gene TRBV7-9, with a possible D match to TRBD1 (7 bases). Looked up from germline, CDR1 is SEHNR and CDR2 is FQNEAQ (reference sequence). The CDR3 has 15 amino acids. Trimming cost V 5 bases and J 1 base, with 14 bases left between them. CDR3 sequence reads: CASSARRGLQETQYF. CDR3 in DNA: TGTGCCAGCAGCGCCCGGAGGGGGCTCCAAGAGACCCAGTACTTC.

This clone showed up just a few times. This rearrangement joins TRBV19 to TRBJ2-7, with 10 nucleotides matching TRBD1. The germline CDR1 and CDR2 sequences are LNHDA and SQIVND (reference sequence). Unmatched junction bases numbered 10, after V lost 5 bases and J lost 6 bases. The CDR3 totals 15 residues. CDR3 sequence: CASSHGTGAEGEQYF. Written as DNA, the CDR3 is TGTGCCAGTAGTCACGGGACAGGGGCCGAAGGCGAGCAGTACTTC.

This chain links TRBV19 with TRBJ2-3; D may be TRBD2 (5 bases). V was pared by 0 bases and J by 9 bases, with 7 bases between. Per the germline V gene, CDR1 is LNHDA and CDR2 is SQIVND (reference sequence). CDR3 length: 12 residues. The CDR3 region is CASSIEGATQYF. DNA for the CDR3: TGTGCCAGTAGTATAGAGGGAGCAACGCAGTATTTT.

In this sample, this clone turned up a few times. This chain uses TRBV3-1 (or the pseudogene TRBV3-2) with TRBJ1-1; D is possibly TRBD1 (6 bases). The germline gives CDR1 LGHDT, CDR2 YNNKEL (reference sequence). The CDR3 runs to 14 residues. Trimming shortened V by 6 bases and J by 0 bases, and 11 bases separated the two germline ends. In DNA, the CDR3 is TGTGCCAGCAGTACGGACAGTATGAACACTGAAGCTTTCTTT. It encodes CASSTDSMNTEAFF.

This sequence joins TRBV7-9 and TRBJ1-2, with TRBD1 matching over 9 bases. The germline V gene has CDR1 SEHNR and CDR2 FQNEAQ (reference sequence). V was clipped by 11 bases and J by 6 bases; unmatched bases: 7. The CDR3 has 12 residues. The CDR3: CAGGTGRNGYTF. DNA of the CDR3: TGTGCCGGGGGGACAGGGAGAAATGGCTACACCTTC.

The V gene is TRBV27, the J gene TRBJ2-7; perhaps D is TRBD1 or TRBD2 (6 bases each). The CDR3 sequence is 14 residues long. Germline assignment: CDR1 MNHEY and CDR2 SMNVEV (reference sequence). V was pared by 10 bases and J by 5 bases, with 21 bases between. The CDR3 loop reads CATGGGYRRDEQYF. Here the CDR3 DNA reads TGTGCCACCGGGGGCGGGTACAGAAGGGACGAGCAGTACTTC.

The V call is TRBV11-1, the J call TRBJ1-1; D may be TRBD1 (5 bases). The CDR3 runs 15 residues. Germline CDR1 SGHAT, CDR2 FQDESV (reference sequence). V was trimmed by 5 bases and J by 2 bases, leaving 15 bases between them. CDR3 sequence reads: CASSPPDSKNTEAFF. The CDR3 nucleotides read TGTGCCAGCAGCCCACCCGACAGCAAAAACACTGAAGCTTTCTTT.

The chain employs TRBV7-2 and TRBJ2-5, with 9 bases identical to TRBD1. The V segment lost 4 bases and the J segment 4 bases; nucleotides outside the gene matches: 4. The CDR3 runs 14 residues. From germline, CDR1 is SGHTA and CDR2 FQGNSA. The CDR3 here is CASSSQGAGETQYF. In nucleotides, the CDR3 is TGTGCCAGCAGCTCACAGGGGGCAGGAGAGACCCAGTACTTC.

This sequence joins TRBV4-2 and TRBJ1-5; a weak D match, TRBD1 (5 bases). This CDR3 is 15 amino acids long. Trimming cost V 1 base and J 4 bases, with 11 bases left between them. Germline CDR1 and CDR2: LGHNA and YNFKEQ. As DNA, the CDR3 is TGTGCCAGCAGCCAAGTTCAGGACACTAATCAGCCCCAGCATTTT. It yields the protein CASSQVQDTNQPQHF.

The CDR3 spells CASSELAGGGTDTQYF. Here the CDR3 DNA reads TGTGCCAGCAGTGAACTAGCGGGAGGCGGCACAGATACGCAGTATTTT. The chain couples TRBV6-4 to TRBJ2-3; 12 nucleotides align to TRBD2. Looked up from germline, CDR1 is MRHNA and CDR2 is SNTAGT. This CDR3 contains 16 residues. Trimming took 3 bases from V and 1 from J; bases not matched to a gene: 2.

J is TRBJ2-7 and V is TRBV12-3 or TRBV12-4; no clear D. The CDR3 contains 11 residues. V was pared by 6 bases and J by 1 base, with 4 bases between. CDR3 region: CASRFSYEQYF. The DNA for the CDR3 is TGTGCCAGCAGATTTTCCTACGAGCAGTACTTC.

This clone occurred a few times. CDR3 nucleotide sequence: TGTGCCAGTAGCGGACTAGCAGAAACCACAGATACGCAGTATTTT. Translated, it gives CASSGLAETTDTQYF. V and J are TRBV19 and TRBJ2-3; 8 nucleotides match TRBD2. V dropped 6 bases and J dropped 2; count of bases not matched to a gene: 7. Germline V gene data show CDR1 as LNHDA and CDR2 as SQIVND (reference sequence). The CDR3 totals 15 residues.